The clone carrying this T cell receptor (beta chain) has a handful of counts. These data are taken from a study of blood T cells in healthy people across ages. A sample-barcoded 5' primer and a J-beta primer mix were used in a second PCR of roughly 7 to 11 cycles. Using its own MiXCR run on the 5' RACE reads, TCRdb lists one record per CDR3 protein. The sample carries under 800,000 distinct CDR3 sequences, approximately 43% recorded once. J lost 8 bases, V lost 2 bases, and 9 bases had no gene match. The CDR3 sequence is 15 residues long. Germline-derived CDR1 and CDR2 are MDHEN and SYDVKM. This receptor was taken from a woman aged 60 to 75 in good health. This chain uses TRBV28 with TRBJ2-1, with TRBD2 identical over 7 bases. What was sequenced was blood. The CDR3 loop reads CASSLRGGRADEQFF. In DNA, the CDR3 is TGTGCCAGCAGTTTACGGGGAGGGAGGGCGGATGAGCAGTTCTTC. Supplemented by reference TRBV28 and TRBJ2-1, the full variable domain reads DVKVTQSSRYLVKRTGEKVFLECVQDMDHENMFWYRQDPGLGLRLIYFSYDVKMKEKGDIPEGYSVSREKKERFSLILESASTNQTSMYLCASSLRGGRADEQFFGPGTRLTVL.